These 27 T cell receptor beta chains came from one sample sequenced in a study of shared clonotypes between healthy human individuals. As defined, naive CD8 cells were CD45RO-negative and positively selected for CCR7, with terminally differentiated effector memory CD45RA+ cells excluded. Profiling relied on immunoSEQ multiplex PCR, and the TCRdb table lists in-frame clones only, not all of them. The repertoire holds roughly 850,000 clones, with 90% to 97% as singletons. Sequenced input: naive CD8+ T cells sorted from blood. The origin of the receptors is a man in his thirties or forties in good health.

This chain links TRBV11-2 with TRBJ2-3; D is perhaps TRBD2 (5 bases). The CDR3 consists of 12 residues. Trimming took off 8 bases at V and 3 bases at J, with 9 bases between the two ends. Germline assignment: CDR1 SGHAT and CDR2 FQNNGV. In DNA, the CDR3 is TGTGCCAGCGCTAGCCATACAGATACGCAGTATTTT. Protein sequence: CASASHTDTQYF.

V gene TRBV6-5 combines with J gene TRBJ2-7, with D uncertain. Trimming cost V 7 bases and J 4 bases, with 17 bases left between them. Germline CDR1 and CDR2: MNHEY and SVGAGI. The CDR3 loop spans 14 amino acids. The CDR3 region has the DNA TGTGCCAGCACCAATCACCCCCAAAAATACGAGCAGTACTTC. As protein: CASTNHPQKYEQYF.

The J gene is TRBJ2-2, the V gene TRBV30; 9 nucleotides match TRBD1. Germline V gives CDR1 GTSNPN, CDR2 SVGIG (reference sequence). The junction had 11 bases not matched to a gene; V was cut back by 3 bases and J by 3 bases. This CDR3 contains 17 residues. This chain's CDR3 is CAWSEGTGRTHTGELFF. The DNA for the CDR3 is TGTGCCTGGAGCGAAGGGACAGGGCGGACTCACACCGGGGAGCTGTTTTTT.

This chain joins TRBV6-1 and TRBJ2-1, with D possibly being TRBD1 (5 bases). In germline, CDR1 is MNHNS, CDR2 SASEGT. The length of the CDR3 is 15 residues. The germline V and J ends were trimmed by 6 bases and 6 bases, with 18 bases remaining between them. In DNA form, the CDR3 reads TGTGCCAGCAGCGATTTAAGCGTAGGGGTCAATGAGCAGTTCTTC. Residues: CASSDLSVGVNEQFF.

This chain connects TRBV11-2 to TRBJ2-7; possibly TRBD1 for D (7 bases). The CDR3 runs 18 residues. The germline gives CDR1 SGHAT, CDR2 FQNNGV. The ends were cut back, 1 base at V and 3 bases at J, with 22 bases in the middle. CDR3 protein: CASSLVSGGQRVYYEQYF. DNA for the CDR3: TGTGCCAGCAGCTTAGTGTCAGGGGGTCAGCGGGTGTACTACGAGCAGTACTTC.

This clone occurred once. CDR3 sequence reads: CASSPGTSGSPLETQYF. The CDR3 DNA reads TGTGCCAGCAGCCCCGGGACTAGCGGGAGCCCCTTGGAGACCCAGTACTTC. V and J are TRBV7-9 and TRBJ2-5, with 14 positions matching TRBD2. Germline CDR1 and CDR2: SEHNR and FQNEAQ (reference sequence). V was pared by 5 bases and J by 5 bases, with 10 bases of the junction left unmatched. This CDR3 spans 17 amino acids.

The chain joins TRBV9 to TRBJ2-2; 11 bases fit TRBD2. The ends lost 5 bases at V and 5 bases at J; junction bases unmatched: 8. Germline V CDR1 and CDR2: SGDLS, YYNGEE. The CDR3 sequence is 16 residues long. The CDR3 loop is CASSPPTSGITGELFF. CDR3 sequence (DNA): TGTGCCAGCAGTCCCCCGACTAGCGGGATTACCGGGGAGCTGTTTTTT.

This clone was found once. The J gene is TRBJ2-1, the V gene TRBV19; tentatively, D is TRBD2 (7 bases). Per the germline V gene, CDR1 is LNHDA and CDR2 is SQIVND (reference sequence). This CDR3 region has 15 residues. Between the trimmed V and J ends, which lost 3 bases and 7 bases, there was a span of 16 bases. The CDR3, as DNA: TGTGCCAGTAGTATGAACCGCGAGGGGGGGAATGAGCAGTTCTTC. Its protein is CASSMNREGGNEQFF.

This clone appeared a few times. The CDR3 reads CASNEGASGNTIYF. CDR3 DNA: TGTGCCAGCAACGAGGGAGCTAGTGGAAACACCATATATTTT. The chain links TRBV9 to TRBJ1-3; D call uncertain. Per germline, CDR1 SGDLS and CDR2 YYNGEE. This CDR3 has 14 residues. V lost 6 bases and J lost 3, with 13 bases in between.

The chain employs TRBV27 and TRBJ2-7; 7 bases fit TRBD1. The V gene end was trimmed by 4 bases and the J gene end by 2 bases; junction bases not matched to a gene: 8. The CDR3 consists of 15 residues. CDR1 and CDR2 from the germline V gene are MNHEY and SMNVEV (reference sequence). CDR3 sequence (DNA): TGTGCCAGCAGTTCACAGGGGTGGGGGACCTACGAGCAGTACTTC. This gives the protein CASSSQGWGTYEQYF.

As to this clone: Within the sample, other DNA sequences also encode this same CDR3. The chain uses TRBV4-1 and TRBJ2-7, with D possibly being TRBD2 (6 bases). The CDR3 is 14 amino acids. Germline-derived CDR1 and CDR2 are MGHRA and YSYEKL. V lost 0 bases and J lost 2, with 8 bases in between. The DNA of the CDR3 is TGCGCCAGCAGCCAAGATGGAGGGACCTACGAGCAGTACTTC. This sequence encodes CASSQDGGTYEQYF.

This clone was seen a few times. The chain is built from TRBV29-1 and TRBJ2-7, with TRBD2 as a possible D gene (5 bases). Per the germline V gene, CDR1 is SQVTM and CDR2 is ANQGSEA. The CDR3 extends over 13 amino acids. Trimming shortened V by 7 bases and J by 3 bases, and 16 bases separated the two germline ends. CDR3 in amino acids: CSALEETSYEQYF. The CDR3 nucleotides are TGCAGCGCCCTGGAGGAGACCAGCTACGAGCAGTACTTC.

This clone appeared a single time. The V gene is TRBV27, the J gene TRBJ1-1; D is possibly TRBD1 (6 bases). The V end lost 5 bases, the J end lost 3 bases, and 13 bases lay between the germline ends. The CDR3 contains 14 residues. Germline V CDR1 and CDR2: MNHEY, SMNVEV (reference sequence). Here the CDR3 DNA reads TGTGCCAGCAGTCAACAGGGCACCTACACTGAAGCTTTCTTT. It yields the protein CASSQQGTYTEAFF.

The CDR3 DNA reads TGTGCCAGCAGCACACCGGGGTTTTACCAAGAGACCCAGTACTTC. Translation gives CASSTPGFYQETQYF. The rearrangement uses TRBV11-2 and TRBJ2-5; a possible D gene is TRBD2 (5 bases). The V gene's germline CDR1 is SGHAT and CDR2 FQNNGV. The length of the CDR3 is 15 residues. Trimming took 5 bases from V and 0 from J, leaving 13 bases between them.

The DNA of the CDR3 is TGCAGCGTGGCCGAGGGACAGGGGGATGAAAAACTGTTTTTT. It is translated as CSVAEGQGDEKLFF. The chain is built from TRBV29-1 and TRBJ1-4; 11 bases match TRBD1. Losses at the gene ends were 6 bases for V and 6 bases for J; bases not matched to a gene: 6. Germline V CDR1 and CDR2: SQVTM, ANQGSEA. CDR3 length: 14 amino acids.

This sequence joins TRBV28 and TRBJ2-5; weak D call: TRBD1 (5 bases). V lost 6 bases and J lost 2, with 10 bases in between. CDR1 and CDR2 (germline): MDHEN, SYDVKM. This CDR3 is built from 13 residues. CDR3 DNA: TGTGCCAGCAGATCCGACAGTCAAGAGACCCAGTACTTC. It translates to CASRSDSQETQYF.

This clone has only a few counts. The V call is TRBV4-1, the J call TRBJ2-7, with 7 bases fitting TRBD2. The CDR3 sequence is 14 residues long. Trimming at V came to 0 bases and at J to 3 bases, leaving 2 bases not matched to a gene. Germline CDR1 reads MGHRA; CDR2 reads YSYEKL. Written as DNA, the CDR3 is TGCGCCAGCAGCCAAGATACTAGCGACTACGAGCAGTACTTC. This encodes CASSQDTSDYEQYF.

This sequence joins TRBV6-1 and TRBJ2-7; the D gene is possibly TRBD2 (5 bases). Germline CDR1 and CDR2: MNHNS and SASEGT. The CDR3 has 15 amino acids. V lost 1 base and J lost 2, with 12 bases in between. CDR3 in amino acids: CASSEVALGTYEQYF. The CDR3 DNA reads TGTGCCAGCAGTGAAGTGGCTCTCGGGACCTACGAGCAGTACTTC.

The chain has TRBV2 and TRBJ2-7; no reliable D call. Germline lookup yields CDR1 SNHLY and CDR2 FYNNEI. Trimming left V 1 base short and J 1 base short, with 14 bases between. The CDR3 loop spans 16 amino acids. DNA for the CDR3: TGTGCCAGCAGTGAAGAGGAGAACGTACCGTCCTACGAGCAGTACTTC. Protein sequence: CASSEEENVPSYEQYF.

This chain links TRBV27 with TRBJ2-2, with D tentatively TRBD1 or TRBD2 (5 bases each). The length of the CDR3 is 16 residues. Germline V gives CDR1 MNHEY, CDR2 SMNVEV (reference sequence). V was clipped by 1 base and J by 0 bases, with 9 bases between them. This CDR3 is CASSLFLGANTGELFF. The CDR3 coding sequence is TGTGCCAGCAGTTTATTTCTGGGGGCGAACACCGGGGAGCTGTTTTTT.

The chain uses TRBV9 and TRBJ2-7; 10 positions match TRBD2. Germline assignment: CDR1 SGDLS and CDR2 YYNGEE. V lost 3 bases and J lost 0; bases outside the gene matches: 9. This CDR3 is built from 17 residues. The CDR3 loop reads CASSATGLAVDSYEQYF. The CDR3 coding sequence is TGTGCCAGCAGCGCTACCGGACTAGCGGTAGACTCCTACGAGCAGTACTTC.

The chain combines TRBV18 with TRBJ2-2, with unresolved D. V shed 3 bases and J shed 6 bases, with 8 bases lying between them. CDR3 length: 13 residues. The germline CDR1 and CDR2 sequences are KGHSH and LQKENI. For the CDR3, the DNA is TGTGCCAGCTCACCTTTGGTTCCCGGGGAGCTGTTTTTT. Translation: CASSPLVPGELFF.

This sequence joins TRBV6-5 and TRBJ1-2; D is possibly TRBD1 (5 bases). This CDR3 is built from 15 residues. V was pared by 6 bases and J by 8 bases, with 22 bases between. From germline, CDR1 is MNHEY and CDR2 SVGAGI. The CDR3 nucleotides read TGTGCCAGCAGCCCCACCTTAGGGACGGAGGACGGCTACACCTTC. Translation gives CASSPTLGTEDGYTF.

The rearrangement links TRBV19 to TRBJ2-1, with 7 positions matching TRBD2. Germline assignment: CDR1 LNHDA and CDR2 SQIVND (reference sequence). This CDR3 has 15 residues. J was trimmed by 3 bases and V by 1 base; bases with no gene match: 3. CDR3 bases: TGTGCCAGTAGTATAGGAGCGGGATTCTACAATGAGCAGTTCTTC. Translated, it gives CASSIGAGFYNEQFF.

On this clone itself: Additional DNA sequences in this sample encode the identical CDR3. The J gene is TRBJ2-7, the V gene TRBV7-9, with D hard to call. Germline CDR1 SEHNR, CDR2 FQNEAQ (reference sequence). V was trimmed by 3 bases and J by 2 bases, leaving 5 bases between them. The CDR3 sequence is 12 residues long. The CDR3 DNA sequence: TGTGCCAGCAGCTTGACACCCTACGAGCAGTACTTC. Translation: CASSLTPYEQYF.

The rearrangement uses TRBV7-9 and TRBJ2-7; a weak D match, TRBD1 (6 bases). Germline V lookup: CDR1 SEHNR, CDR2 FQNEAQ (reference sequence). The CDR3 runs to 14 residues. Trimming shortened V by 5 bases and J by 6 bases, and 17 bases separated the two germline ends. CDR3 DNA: TGTGCCAGCAGCGGCGAAGGGGGTTTGAGCGAGCAGTACTTC. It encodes CASSGEGGLSEQYF.

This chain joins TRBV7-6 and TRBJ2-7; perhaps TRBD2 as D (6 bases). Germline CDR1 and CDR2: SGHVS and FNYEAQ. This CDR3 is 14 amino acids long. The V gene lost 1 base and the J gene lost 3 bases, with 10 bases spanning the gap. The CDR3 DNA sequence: TGTGCCAGCAGCTTAGGCGGGGAAAGCTACGAGCAGTACTTC. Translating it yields CASSLGGESYEQYF. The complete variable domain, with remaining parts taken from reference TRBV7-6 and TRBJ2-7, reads GAGVSQSPRYKVTKRGQDVALRCDPISGHVSLYWYRQALGQGPEFLTYFNYEAQQDKSGLPNDRFSAERPEGSISTLTIQRTEQRDSAMYRCASSLGGESYEQYFGPGTRLTVT.